This T cell receptor (beta chain) was sequenced for a study of blood T cells in healthy people across ages. This CDR3 spans 15 amino acids. Germline CDR1 reads LGHDT; CDR2 reads YNNKEL (reference sequence). A J-beta primer mix and a sample-barcoded 5' primer were used in a second PCR of about 7 to 11 cycles. TCRdb recomputed calls from the 5' RACE reads with MiXCR, one row per CDR3 protein. The sample yields about 970,000 distinct CDR3 sequences, roughly half seen once. This clonotype was counted once. Sequence at one end of the junction differs from germline and may be a read error. This clonotype originated in a woman aged 60-75 years in good health. The sample taken for sequencing was blood. The rearrangement joins TRBV3-1 to TRBJ2-1; TRBD1 matches at 11 bases. The CDR3, as DNA: TGTGTCAGCAGCCACCTGGGACAGGGGGGGAATGAGCAGTTCTTC. It yields the protein CVSSHLGQGGNEQFF.